A selection of T cell receptor beta chains follows, all from one sample in a study of post-analysis software for immune sequencing data. One entry per CDR3 protein, called by TCRdb with MiXCR from the PCR reads. The table shows approximately 690,000 distinct CDR3 sequences, with 55% to 70% occurring only once. Input material: blood. Receptors were obtained from a girl aged 2-10 years with multiple sclerosis. The CDR3 runs from the conserved cysteine through the conserved F or W. Fields, in order: CDR3 protein, CDR3 DNA, D gene, CDR3 length, clone size, V gene, J gene. The D gene is left open where the match is weak. Clone size is stated in some rows and not others, as once, few, many or a class when expanded.

CATSDSLRDSRHEQFF	TGTGCCACCAGTGATTCTCTCCGGGACAGTAGGCATGAGCAGTTCTTC	TRBD1	16	-	TRBV24-1	TRBJ2-1
CASSDGLAGATDTQYF	TGTGCCAGCAGCGACGGACTAGCGGGGGCCACAGATACGCAGTATTTT	TRBD2	16	few	TRBV7-2	TRBJ2-3
CASTPSRGISANYGYTF	TGTGCCAGCACCCCCTCCAGGGGGATTTCAGCTAACTATGGCTACACCTTC	TRBD1	17	-	TRBV6-2/TRBV6-3	TRBJ1-2
CASSSLPGQKETQYF	TGTGCCAGCAGCTCCCTACCGGGACAGAAAGAGACCCAGTACTTC	TRBD1	15	-	TRBV7-2	TRBJ2-5
CASSSKRGGNEQFF	TGCGCCAGCAGCTCCAAGCGGGGGGGCAATGAGCAGTTCTTC	TRBD2	14	few	TRBV4-3	TRBJ2-1
CATSRDSGTGSRGQFF	TGTGCCACCAGCAGAGATTCCGGGACAGGGTCTAGGGGGCAGTTCTTC	TRBD1	16	-	TRBV15	TRBJ2-1
CATGQDGHQPQHF	TGTGCCACCGGACAGGATGGCCATCAGCCCCAGCATTTT	TRBD1	13	once	TRBV12-3/TRBV12-4	TRBJ1-5
CASSGFLISSGNTIYF	TGTGCCAGCAGTGGATTTTTGATTAGCTCTGGAAACACCATATATTTT	-	16	-	TRBV25-1	TRBJ1-3
CATSDPLGNGNEQFF	TGTGCCACCAGTGACCCCCTAGGGAACGGCAATGAGCAGTTCTTC	-	15	-	TRBV24-1	TRBJ2-1
CSAPTGTGGIRTDTQYF	TGCAGTGCTCCGACGGGAACAGGGGGTATTCGCACAGATACGCAGTATTTT	TRBD1	17	few	TRBV20-1	TRBJ2-3
CASGLVLGTCGYTF	TGTGCTAGTGGTTTGGTACTGGGGACCTGCGGCTACACCTTC	-	14	-	TRBV12-5	TRBJ1-2
CSVARPLSYEQYF	TGCAGCGTTGCTCGACCCTTAAGCTACGAGCAGTACTTC	-	13	few	TRBV29-1	TRBJ2-7
CASSLTREGNTEAFF	TGTGCCAGTAGTTTAACTCGGGAGGGGAACACTGAAGCTTTCTTT	-	15	-	TRBV19	TRBJ1-1
CAIRPGTRGYTQYF	TGTGCCATCAGACCCGGGACTCGTGGCTATACGCAGTATTTT	-	14	-	TRBV10-3	TRBJ2-3
CASSKTGTLYEQYF	TGTGCCAGCAGTAAGACCGGGACACTCTACGAGCAGTACTTC	-	14	few	TRBV6-5	TRBJ2-7
CASSLVRNRADYGYTF	TGTGCCAGCAGCTTGGTCAGGAACAGGGCGGACTATGGCTACACCTTC	-	16	-	TRBV5-5	TRBJ1-2
CSASDGLSTDTQYF	TGCAGTGCTAGTGACGGGCTAAGCACAGATACGCAGTATTTT	-	14	few	TRBV20-1	TRBJ2-3
CASSSSTGETQYF	TGCGCCAGCAGCTCGTCGACAGGGGAGACCCAGTACTTC	TRBD1	13	once	TRBV5-1	TRBJ2-5
CASSQSGRASEQFF	TGTGCCAGCAGCCAGAGCGGGAGGGCAAGTGAGCAGTTCTTC	TRBD2	14	few	TRBV4-2	TRBJ2-1
CASKMIAGGPVRTDTQYF	TGTGCCAGCAAGATGATAGCGGGGGGGCCGGTAAGAACAGATACGCAGTATTTT	TRBD2	18	few	TRBV27	TRBJ2-3
CASSWADRAGYTF	TGCGCCAGCAGCTGGGCTGACAGGGCTGGCTACACCTTC	TRBD1	13	-	TRBV5-1	TRBJ1-2
CASSAFETLTYNEQFF	TGTGCCAGCAGCGCCTTCGAGACACTCACTTACAATGAGCAGTTCTTC	-	16	-	TRBV7-2	TRBJ2-1
CASSLSSGGEFF	TGCGCCAGCAGCTTGAGTTCAGGGGGGGAGTTCTTC	-	12	-	TRBV5-1	TRBJ2-1
CASSLTRGNQPQHF	TGTGCCAGCAGTTTAACCAGGGGCAATCAGCCCCAGCATTTT	-	14	-	TRBV27	TRBJ1-5
CASSQERAGSTDTQYF	TGTGCCAGCAGCCAAGAAAGAGCCGGAAGCACAGATACGCAGTATTTT	-	16	-	TRBV4-2	TRBJ2-3
CASSDNRGTSGRTSFGTDTQYF	TGTGCCAGCAGTGATAATAGAGGGACTAGCGGGAGGACCTCTTTCGGCACAGATACGCAGTATTTT	TRBD2	22	-	TRBV2	TRBJ2-3